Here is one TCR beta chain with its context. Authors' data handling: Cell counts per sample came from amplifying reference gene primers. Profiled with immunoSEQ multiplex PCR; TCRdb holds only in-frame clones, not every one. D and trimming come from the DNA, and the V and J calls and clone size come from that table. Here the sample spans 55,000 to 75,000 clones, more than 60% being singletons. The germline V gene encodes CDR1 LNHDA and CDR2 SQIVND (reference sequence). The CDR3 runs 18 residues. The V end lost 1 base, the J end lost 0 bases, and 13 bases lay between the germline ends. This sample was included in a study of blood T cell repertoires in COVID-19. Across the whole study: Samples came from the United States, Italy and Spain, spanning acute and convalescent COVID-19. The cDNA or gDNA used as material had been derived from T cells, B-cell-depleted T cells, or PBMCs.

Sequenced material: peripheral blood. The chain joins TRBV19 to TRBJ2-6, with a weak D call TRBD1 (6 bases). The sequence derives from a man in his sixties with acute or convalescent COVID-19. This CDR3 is CASSIVGHLSSGANVLTF. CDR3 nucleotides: TGTGCCAGTAGTATAGTGGGACACCTAAGCTCTGGGGCCAACGTCCTGACTTTC.